This T cell receptor (beta chain) stems from a study of glioma-infiltrating T cells (dated by TCRdb to the mid-2010s). As for the study more broadly: Sequencing of TCR alpha- and beta-chain repertoires was performed on glioma tissue, on non-neoplastic brain tissue, and on matched peripheral blood mononuclear cells. To measure how far tissue and blood T-cell populations diverged, each tissue-infiltrating repertoire was compared against the peripheral blood repertoire of the same patient. Three low-grade glioma patients, about 8 primary glioblastoma patients, and three non-glioma patients who contributed non-neoplastic brain tissue made up the paired cohort.

The paper as a whole reports these results and caveats: Very few CDR3 sequences were found to be shared between tissue and blood, and this scarcity was attributed to high CDR3 diversity and limited sampling. In non-neoplastic patients, VJ-independent divergence between tissue and blood fell below expectation, whereas in all gliomas, and especially in low-grade gliomas, the divergence rose above expectation. Group comparisons rested on small numbers: three non-neoplastic, three low-grade glioma and fewer than ten glioblastoma patients.

Taking its sample share into account, this clonotype is medium-sized (0.01 to 0.1%). Its antigen remains undetermined. One base away there is no much larger clone; base qualities are not given. Looking up the germline V gene (reference sequence) yields CDR1 DFQATT and CDR2 SNEGSKA. Taken from cysteine to phenylalanine, the CDR3 has 15 residues. Only the CDR3 region is kept as DNA, spanning 45 bases read in frame from base 1. From V the trimming removes 1 base and from J it removes 8 bases, while the gene matches leave 8 bases of the junction unaccounted for. TCR alpha and beta CDR3 regions were amplified with the iRepertoire nested amplicon-rescue multiplex PCR (arm-PCR) platform from RNA. One-step reverse transcription and amplification used roughly 95-450 ng of tissue mRNA or PBMC total RNA as input. After bead purification, a secondary multiplex PCR added Illumina adapters, and libraries were gel-purified between 200 and 400 bp. Demultiplexing relied on internal 6-nucleotide barcodes carried by the libraries. The libraries were sequenced on an Illumina MiSeq using 2x220 or 2x250 nucleotide paired-end reads. As for the authors' bioinformatics: Paired reads were merged with FLASH 1.2.11 and aligned to the GRCh37 human genome with BWA-MEM before extracting TRA and TRB reads. For V and J assignment, an IMGT-derived reference of cassette sequences and CDR3 motifs that included pseudogenes was used. Reads were translated in three frames, and productive CDR3s were defined by a C…FGXG motif without stop codons. Unique combinations of V-J cassette pair and CDR3 amino acid sequence were defined as clonotypes. Filtering of reads was based on Hamming distance, with the threshold set by the sequence error rate of each sample in mapped regions. In-frame beta chains were kept once TCRdb had trimmed the public reads at Q25 with fastp and called clones with MiXCR. CDR3 protein duplicates are merged, each entry listing the most common genes and DNA. The authors' filters were not applied to this entry. A total of about 140,000 distinct CDR3 sequences appear in this sample, more than 35% of them only once. 20% of the sample comes from the top ten.

In this chain, TRBV20-1 is recombined with TRBJ2-1; 10 junctional bases match TRBD1. The receptor was derived from a human donor with low-grade glioma or glioblastoma, undergoing nonglioma brain surgery, or in good health (not recorded which). Sequencing used glioma tissue, nonneoplastic brain tissue, or PBMCs (not recorded which). The CDR3 has the sequence CSARASSDRGDEQFF. The nucleotide sequence reads TGCAGTGCTAGAGCCAGCTCGGACAGGGGGGATGAGCAGTTCTTC.